This entry is about one T cell receptor beta chain. Its antigen is unknown. The input lacks base qualities; no much larger clone sits a single base away. V is clipped by 3 bases and J by 11 bases, and the sequence between their germline boundaries is 13 bases long. Spanning cysteine to phenylalanine, the CDR3 consists of 12 amino acids. CDR3 DNA is the only sequence kept; it has 36 bases, read in frame from the first base. The germline V gene sets CDR1 to MNHNS and CDR2 to SASEGT. The data were obtained in a study of blood T cell repertoires in COVID-19 (TCRdb year 2020). In the study overall: Collaborator samples came from the United States, Italy and Spain and covered acute and convalescent phases of COVID-19. The prospective study material was composed of cDNA or gDNA derived from T cells, B-cell-depleted T cells, or PBMCs. The dataset comprised deeply sampled blood TCRbeta repertoires from subjects exposed to, actively infected with, or recovered from COVID-19. The repertoires were made available in a free public database intended to serve as a resource for research on the immune response to SARS-CoV-2. Samples came from the ongoing ImmuneRACE study (first 160 participants) plus 1,254 subjects from 6 global collaborators. Sample metadata almost always included a de-identified subject ID, COVID-19 status, age in years and sex. Where available, HLA class I and class II types were taken from metadata supplied by the sample provider and were not determined by assay-based typing.

TCRbeta CDR3 regions were amplified from genomic DNA by means of the immunoSEQ Assay, a bias-controlled multiplex PCR. The original methods were these. The number of nucleated cells in each sample was estimated by amplification of reference gene primers within the assay. To quantify the absolute abundance of each unique TCRbeta CDR3 rearrangement, sequence reads were collapsed and filtered. Productive Simpson clonality was computed per sample as the square root of Simpson's diversity index over productive rearrangements. TCRdb took this table from immuneACCESS and kept in-frame rearrangements with V and J called. Such tables lack part of the clones; where checked against another copy, unresolved V genes explain under half of the gap, and the rest is unexplained. The DNA gave D and trimming, while V, J and clone size come from that table. Present in this sample are 170,000 or so clones, more than 85% of which were seen just once. 0.45% to 0.6% of the sample belongs to the ten largest clones.

The research as a whole found: Clinical and demographic metadata were provided uncurated, with the amount varying by source and participant.

One collaborating source in Seattle enrolled patients during active infection and followed them longitudinally through the course of disease. Collaborating institutions collected whole blood in K2EDTA tubes following their own protocols. For TCRbeta analysis, collaborators shipped samples in one of three forms: frozen whole blood, isolated PBMCs, or DNA extracted from either of those sample types. Input material: peripheral blood. The chain is made from TRBV6-1 and TRBJ1-1; no D gene call is confident. The clonotype was recovered from a man in his fifties or sixties with COVID-19, enrolled during active disease. The DNA is TGTGCCAGCAGTGACATCGTAACGGGGGCTTTCTTT. This yields the protein CASSDIVTGAFF.